The 25 T cell receptor beta chains below come from one sample, sequenced in a study of breast tumors, draining lymph nodes, adjacent tissues listed by TCRdb under 2016. The protocol used for the library was multiplex PCR. This sample was sequenced with an Illumina HiSeq 2000. TCRdb cleaned the public reads at Q25 with fastp, built clones with MiXCR and kept in-frame beta chains. Rows are unified per CDR3 protein, each entry keeping the most common DNA and genes. The sample table holds more than 80,000 distinct CDR3 sequences, of which more than 25% were seen once. The ten most abundant clones make up approximately 5.2% of the sample. The lymph node samples were taken from the axillary draining lymph nodes of breast cancer patients. The sample consisted of axillary lymph node tissue. The receptors were sampled from a female donor with breast cancer. Some clones in this sample may be carry-over from other donors' samples.

By sample fraction, this clonotype is medium-sized. This chain connects TRBV20-1 to TRBJ1-6, with 10 positions matching TRBD1. From germline, CDR1 is DFQATT and CDR2 SNEGSKA (reference sequence). V shed 0 bases and J 4 bases; nucleotides not matched to a gene: 0. This CDR3 is 15 amino acids long. The CDR3 nucleotides read TGCAGTGCTAGAGAGGGACAGGGGTATAATTCACCCCTCCACTTT. Protein: CSAREGQGYNSPLHF.

At least ten counts were recorded for this clonotype. V usage is TRBV19 and J usage is TRBJ1-2; 9 bases align to TRBD1. Trimming cost V 10 bases and J 4 bases; bases outside gene matches: 19. CDR1 is LNHDA and CDR2 is SQIVND in the germline V gene (reference sequence). The CDR3 consists of 17 residues. The CDR3: CATKAGTGNPRGYGYTF. CDR3 sequence (DNA): TGTGCCACCAAAGCCGGGACAGGGAACCCGCGGGGCTATGGCTACACCTTC.

Worth noting for this clonotype: At one boundary the junction diverges from the germline segment, which might be a read error. The gene calls are TRBV28 and TRBJ2-7; 7 bases align to TRBD2. Germline V gene sequence: CDR1 MDHEN, CDR2 SYDVKM. The CDR3 runs to 16 residues. This CDR3 is CASSLPFSGYSYGQYF. CDR3 coding DNA: TGTGCCAGCAGTTTACCCTTTAGCGGGTACTCCTACGGGCAGTACTTC.

As to this clonotype: Just one base apart from a much larger clone, this may be a read error. The rearrangement joins TRBV7-6 to TRBJ2-5, with D possibly TRBD2 on 7 matching bases. The CDR3 is 15 residues long. Germline CDR1 SGHVS, CDR2 FNYEAQ. The CDR3 nucleotides are TGTGCCAGCAGCGGGGGGGGGCGCGAGGAAGAGACCCAGCACTTC. It specifies CASSGGGREEETQHF.

The gene calls are TRBV14 and TRBJ1-1; D call uncertain. The V end lost 0 bases, the J end lost 3 bases, and 5 bases lay between the germline ends. CDR3 length equals 13 residues. Germline V gene lookup returns CDR1 SGHDN and CDR2 FVKESK. Written as DNA, the CDR3 is TGTGCCAGCAGCCAAGACCTATACACTGAAGCTTTCTTT. This gives the protein CASSQDLYTEAFF.

The table lists this clonotype with many counts. J is TRBJ2-1 and V is TRBV20-1, with 10 nucleotides matching TRBD2. Germline lookup yields CDR1 DFQATT and CDR2 SNEGSKA (reference sequence). The CDR3 extends over 17 amino acids. With 1 base clipped from V and 4 bases from J, the junction kept 10 bases outside the gene matches. The CDR3 reads CSARVPGLAAAYNEQFF. The CDR3 DNA is TGCAGTGCTAGAGTCCCTGGACTAGCGGCAGCTTACAATGAGCAGTTCTTC.

This clonotype has a count of ten or more. This sequence joins TRBV10-3 and TRBJ2-3; TRBD2 matches 10 bases. The V gene end was trimmed by 6 bases and the J gene end by 0 bases; junction bases not matched to a gene: 9. The CDR3 loop spans 17 amino acids. Germline V gene sequence: CDR1 ENHRY, CDR2 SYGVKD. In DNA form, the CDR3 reads TGTGCCATCAGCCTACTTAGGACTAGCGGTAGCACAGATACGCAGTATTTT. Its protein product is CAISLLRTSGSTDTQYF.

The table lists this clonotype with a count of one. J is TRBJ1-6 and V is TRBV19; no firm D call. In germline, CDR1 is LNHDA, CDR2 SQIVND (reference sequence). The CDR3 consists of 15 residues. Trimming stripped 3 bases from V and 10 bases from J, with 16 bases between. In DNA, the CDR3 is TGTGCCAGTAGTATTAAAGAGGCAGAGAAGTCACCCCTCCACTTT. This codes for CASSIKEAEKSPLHF.

This clonotype has ten or more counts. As DNA, the CDR3 is TGTGCCAGCAGCCAGAGGACTGGTAGCGGGCAGTACTTC. Residues: CASSQRTGSGQYF. This chain links TRBV3-1 with TRBJ2-7; the D gene is possibly TRBD2 (6 bases). The CDR3 length is 13 residues. V was clipped by 3 bases and J by 9 bases, with 15 bases between them. Germline CDR1 is LGHDT and CDR2 is YNNKEL (reference sequence).

This clonotype appeared many times. This chain uses TRBV19 with TRBJ1-5, with 10 bases lining up with TRBD1. This CDR3 spans 15 amino acids. Germline V gene data show CDR1 as LNHDA and CDR2 as SQIVND (reference sequence). V trimming: 3 bases; J trimming: 7 bases; junction bases outside the gene matches: 6. CDR3 in DNA: TGTGCCAGTAGTATGGGGACAGGGGCTGGGCAGCCCCAGCATTTT. It yields the protein CASSMGTGAGQPQHF.

The DNA for the CDR3 is TGTGCCAGCAACCCCCCTGGGACAGGGGACCACCGGGAGCTGTTTTTT. Protein product: CASNPPGTGDHRELFF. The rearrangement joins TRBV28 to TRBJ2-2; TRBD1 agrees at 10 bases. The CDR3 has 16 residues. The germline V gene encodes CDR1 MDHEN and CDR2 SYDVKM. The junction had 14 bases not matched to a gene; V was cut back by 7 bases and J by 9 bases.

V usage is TRBV9 and J usage is TRBJ1-2; TRBD1 matches 7 bases. The CDR3 covers 20 residues. Per the germline V gene, CDR1 is SGDLS and CDR2 is YYNGEE. The V and J ends lost 2 bases and 4 bases, in that order; junction bases with no gene match: 23. This chain's CDR3 is CASSVLMTDRDTEAFYGYTF. CDR3 DNA: TGTGCCAGCAGCGTCCTCATGACAGACAGGGACACTGAAGCTTTCTATGGCTACACCTTC.

V gene TRBV20-1 combines with J gene TRBJ2-7; D is uncertain. Trimming stripped 6 bases from V and 9 bases from J, with 21 bases between. Germline V gene data show CDR1 as DFQATT and CDR2 as SNEGSKA (reference sequence). The CDR3 runs 13 residues. CDR3 residues: CSATETLRSGQYF. CDR3 coding DNA: TGCAGTGCCACCGAGACACTAAGGAGTGGGCAGTACTTC.

This clonotype appeared many times. The rearrangement links TRBV11-3 to TRBJ2-1; TRBD1 matches 7 bases. V lost 1 base to trimming and J lost 2 bases; unmatched junction nucleotides: 5. The CDR3 is 16 amino acids. Germline V gene lookup returns CDR1 SGHNT and CDR2 YENEEA. The CDR3, as DNA: TGTGCCAGCAGCTTAGGTCCGGGACAGACCTACAATGAGCAGTTCTTC. Its translation is CASSLGPGQTYNEQFF.

This clonotype was detected ten times or more. CDR3 protein: CASSLGGGPLGADTQYF. For the CDR3, the DNA is TGTGCCAGCAGCCTAGGCGGGGGGCCCCTGGGTGCAGATACGCAGTATTTT. The rearrangement joins TRBV11-2 to TRBJ2-3; 8 positions agree with TRBD2. Trimming removed 5 bases from V and 4 bases from J; junction bases left unmatched: 14. This CDR3 has 17 amino acids. Germline-derived CDR1 and CDR2 are SGHAT and FQNNGV.

The genes are TRBV2 and TRBJ1-2; D might be TRBD1 (6 bases). CDR1 is SNHLY and CDR2 is FYNNEI in the germline V gene. Trimming removed 9 bases from V and 6 bases from J, with 17 bases in between. The CDR3 is 13 residues long. CDR3 loop: CASRMVRGDGYTF. As DNA, the CDR3 is TGTGCCAGTCGGATGGTCAGGGGAGATGGCTACACCTTC.

This clonotype appeared many times. The chain couples TRBV27 to TRBJ2-7, with D perhaps matching TRBD1 or TRBD2 (5 bases each). V was trimmed by 3 bases and J by 3 bases, leaving 9 bases between them. Germline V gene lookup returns CDR1 MNHEY and CDR2 SMNVEV (reference sequence). This CDR3 region has 13 residues. CDR3 amino acids: CASSFGGGYEQYF. Written as DNA, the CDR3 is TGTGCCAGCAGTTTTGGGGGTGGCTACGAGCAGTACTTC.

This clonotype was recorded many times. CDR3 residues: CASSSGQEIQQYF. The CDR3 nucleotides are TGTGCCAGCAGTTCGGGACAAGAAATCCAGCAGTACTTC. The V and J genes are TRBV28 and TRBJ2-7; weak D call: TRBD1 (6 bases). The CDR3 has 13 amino acids. V lost 4 bases and J 8 bases, leaving 15 bases between the germline ends. Germline V gene sequence: CDR1 MDHEN, CDR2 SYDVKM. The whole variable domain, remainder taken from reference TRBV28 and TRBJ2-7, is DVKVTQSSRYLVKRTGEKVFLECVQDMDHENMFWYRQDPGLGLRLIYFSYDVKMKEKGDIPEGYSVSREKKERFSLILESASTNQTSMYLCASSSGQEIQQYFGPGTRLTVT.

This clonotype was seen repeatedly, ten times or more. This chain links TRBV11-2 with TRBJ2-7, with TRBD2 matching over 13 bases. CDR3 length equals 16 residues. V gave up 5 bases and J gave up 3 bases; unmatched junction bases: 7. Germline V gene sequence: CDR1 SGHAT, CDR2 FQNNGV. Here the CDR3 reads CASSQVWTSGSYEQYF. CDR3 coding DNA: TGTGCCAGCAGCCAAGTTTGGACTAGCGGGAGCTACGAGCAGTACTTC.

For this clonotype: A read error may account for a junction end that differs from germline. The chain combines TRBV19 with TRBJ2-4; D might be TRBD2 (6 bases). The germline V gene has CDR1 LNHDA and CDR2 SQIVND (reference sequence). The CDR3 spans 15 residues. CDR3 amino acids: CASSIILAAKSIQYF. The CDR3 DNA reads as TGTGCCAGTAGTATAATATTAGCGGCCAAAAGCATTCAGTACTTC.

This clonotype was found many times. The chain recombines TRBV20-1 with TRBJ1-1; a weak D match, TRBD1 (6 bases). The germline gives CDR1 DFQATT, CDR2 SNEGSKA (reference sequence). This CDR3 has 12 residues. Trimming shortened V by 6 bases and J by 7 bases, and 15 bases separated the two germline ends. In nucleotides, the CDR3 is TGCAGTGCGCCGGACAGCCCTAATGAAGCTTTCTTT. It specifies CSAPDSPNEAFF.

The chain has TRBV14 and TRBJ2-2; 7 bases match TRBD1. Looked up from germline, CDR1 is SGHDN and CDR2 is FVKESK. With 3 bases clipped from V and 10 bases from J, the junction kept 14 bases outside the gene matches. The CDR3 totals 16 residues. The CDR3 DNA reads TGTGCCAGCAGCCACGGACAGGTCTGGAACACCAAGGAGCTGTTTTTT. Translated, it gives CASSHGQVWNTKELFF.

This clonotype came up many times. The chain recombines TRBV6-2 or TRBV6-3 with TRBJ2-5, with 11 bases aligning to TRBD2. This CDR3 is 15 amino acids long. Germline V gives CDR1 MNHEY, CDR2 SVGEGT. V lost 5 bases to trimming and J lost 2 bases; unmatched junction nucleotides: 4. The CDR3 spells CASSLTSGAQETQYF. The DNA of the CDR3 is TGTGCCAGCAGTCTGACTAGCGGGGCGCAAGAGACCCAGTACTTC.

This clonotype was seen a handful of times. V gene TRBV27 combines with J gene TRBJ2-1, with D perhaps being TRBD1 or TRBD2 (5 bases each). The CDR3 contains 14 residues. The V end was cut by 6 bases, the J end by 6 bases, with 15 bases between. CDR1 and CDR2 (germline): MNHEY, SMNVEV (reference sequence). The CDR3 nucleotides are TGTGCCAGCAGGGGGCTAGCCTCCGGCAATGAGCAGTTCTTC. Residues: CASRGLASGNEQFF.

Concerning this clonotype: It is likely a read error, because the conserved phenylalanine at the end of the CDR3 is missing. This chain connects TRBV2 to TRBJ1-2; maybe TRBD1 (6 bases). CDR1 and CDR2 from the germline V gene are SNHLY and FYNNEI. The CDR3 sequence is 17 residues long. With 8 bases removed from V and 0 bases from J, the gap between germline ends came to 22 bases. CDR3 region: CASWGDMSNAANYGYTL. DNA of the CDR3: TGTGCCAGCTGGGGGGACATGTCCAACGCCGCTAACTATGGCTACACCCTC.